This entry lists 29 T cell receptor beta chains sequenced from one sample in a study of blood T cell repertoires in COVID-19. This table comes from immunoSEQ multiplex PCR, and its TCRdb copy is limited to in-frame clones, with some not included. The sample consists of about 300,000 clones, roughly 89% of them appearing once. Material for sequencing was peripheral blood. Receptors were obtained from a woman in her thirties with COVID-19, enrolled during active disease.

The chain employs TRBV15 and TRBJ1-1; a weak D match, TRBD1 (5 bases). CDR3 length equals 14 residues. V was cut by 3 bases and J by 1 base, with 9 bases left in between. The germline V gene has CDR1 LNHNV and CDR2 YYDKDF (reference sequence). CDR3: CATSRSQGNTEAFF. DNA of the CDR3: TGTGCCACCAGCAGGTCGCAGGGGAACACTGAAGCTTTCTTT.

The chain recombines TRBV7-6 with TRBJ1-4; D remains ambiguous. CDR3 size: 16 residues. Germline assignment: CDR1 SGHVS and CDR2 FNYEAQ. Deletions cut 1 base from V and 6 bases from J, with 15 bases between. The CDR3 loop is CASSLVVGRSDEKLFF. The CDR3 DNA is TGTGCCAGCAGCTTAGTTGTAGGGAGGTCGGATGAAAAACTGTTTTTT. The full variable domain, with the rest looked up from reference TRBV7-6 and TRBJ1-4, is GAGVSQSPRYKVTKRGQDVALRCDPISGHVSLYWYRQALGQGPEFLTYFNYEAQQDKSGLPNDRFSAERPEGSISTLTIQRTEQRDSAMYRCASSLVVGRSDEKLFFGSGTQLSVL.

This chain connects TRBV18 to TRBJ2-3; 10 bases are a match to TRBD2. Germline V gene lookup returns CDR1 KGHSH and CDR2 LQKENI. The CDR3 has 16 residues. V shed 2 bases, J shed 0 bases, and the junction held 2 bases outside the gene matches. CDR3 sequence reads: CASSPTSGASTDTQYF. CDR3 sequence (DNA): TGTGCCAGCTCACCAACTAGCGGGGCTAGCACAGATACGCAGTATTTT.

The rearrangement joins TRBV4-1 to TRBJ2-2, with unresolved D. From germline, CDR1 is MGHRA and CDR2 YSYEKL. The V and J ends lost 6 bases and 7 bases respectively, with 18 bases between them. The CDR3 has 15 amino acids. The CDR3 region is CASRDPRVRVGELFF. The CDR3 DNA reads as TGCGCCAGCAGAGATCCCCGGGTCCGGGTCGGGGAGCTGTTTTTT.

DNA for the CDR3: TGTGCCACCAGTGAGGCCGGGACAGGGAAGAGCTACGAGCAGTACTTC. This sequence encodes CATSEAGTGKSYEQYF. The rearrangement uses TRBV24-1 and TRBJ2-7; 9 nucleotides agree with TRBD1. Looked up from germline, CDR1 is KGHDR and CDR2 is SFDVKD. CDR3 size: 16 residues. Unmatched junction bases numbered 9, after V lost 4 bases and J lost 3 bases.

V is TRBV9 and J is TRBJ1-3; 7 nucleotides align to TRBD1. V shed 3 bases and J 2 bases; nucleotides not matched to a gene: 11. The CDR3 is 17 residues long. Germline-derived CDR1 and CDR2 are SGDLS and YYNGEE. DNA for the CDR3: TGTGCCAGCAGCGAACCTCGGAGGGGGCAAACTGGAAACACCATATATTTT. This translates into CASSEPRRGQTGNTIYF.

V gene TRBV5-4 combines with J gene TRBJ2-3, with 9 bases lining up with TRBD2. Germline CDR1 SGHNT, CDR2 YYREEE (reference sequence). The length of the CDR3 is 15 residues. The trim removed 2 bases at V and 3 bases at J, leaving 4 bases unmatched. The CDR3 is CASSFRRGGTDTQYF. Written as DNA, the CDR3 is TGTGCCAGCAGCTTTCGGCGGGGGGGAACAGATACGCAGTATTTT.

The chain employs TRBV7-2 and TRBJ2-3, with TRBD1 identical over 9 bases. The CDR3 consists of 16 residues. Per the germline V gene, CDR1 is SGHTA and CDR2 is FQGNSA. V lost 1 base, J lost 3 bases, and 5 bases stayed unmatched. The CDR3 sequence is CASSLGGTGYTDTQYF. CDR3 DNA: TGTGCCAGCAGCTTAGGGGGGACAGGGTATACAGATACGCAGTATTTT.

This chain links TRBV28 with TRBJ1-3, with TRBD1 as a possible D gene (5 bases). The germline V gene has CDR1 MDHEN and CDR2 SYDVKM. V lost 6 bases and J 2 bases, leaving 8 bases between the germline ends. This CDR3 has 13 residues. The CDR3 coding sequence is TGTGCCAGCAGCTACAGGCCTGGAAACACCATATATTTT. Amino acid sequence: CASSYRPGNTIYF.

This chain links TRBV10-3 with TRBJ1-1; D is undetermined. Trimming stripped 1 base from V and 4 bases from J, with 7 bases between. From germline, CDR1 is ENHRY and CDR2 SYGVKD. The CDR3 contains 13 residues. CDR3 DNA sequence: TGTGCCATCAGTGAGTGGTCGGGCACTGAAGCTTTCTTT. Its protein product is CAISEWSGTEAFF.

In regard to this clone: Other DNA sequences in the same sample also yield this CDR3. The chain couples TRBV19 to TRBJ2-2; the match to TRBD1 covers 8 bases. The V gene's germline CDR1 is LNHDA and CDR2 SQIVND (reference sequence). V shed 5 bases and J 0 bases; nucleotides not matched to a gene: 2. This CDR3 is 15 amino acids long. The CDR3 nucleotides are TGTGCCAGTAGTCGACAGGGGTCGAACACCGGGGAGCTGTTTTTT. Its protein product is CASSRQGSNTGELFF.

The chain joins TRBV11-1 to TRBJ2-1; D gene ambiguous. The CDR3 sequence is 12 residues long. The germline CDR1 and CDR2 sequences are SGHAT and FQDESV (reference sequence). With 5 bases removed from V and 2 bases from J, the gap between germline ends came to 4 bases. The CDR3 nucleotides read TGTGCCAGCAGCATCGCCTACAATGAGCAGTTCTTC. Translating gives CASSIAYNEQFF. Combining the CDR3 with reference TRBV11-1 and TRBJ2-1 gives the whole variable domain EAEVAQSPRYKITEKSQAVAFWCDPISGHATLYWYRQILGQGPELLVQFQDESVVDDSQLPKDRFSAERLKGVDSTLKIQPAELGDSAMYLCASSIAYNEQFFGPGTRLTVL.

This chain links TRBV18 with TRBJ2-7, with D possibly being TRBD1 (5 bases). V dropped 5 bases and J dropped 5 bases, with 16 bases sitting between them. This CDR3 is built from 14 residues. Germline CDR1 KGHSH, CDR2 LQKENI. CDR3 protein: CASSKSGAGNEQYF. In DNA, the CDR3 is TGTGCCAGCTCAAAGTCCGGTGCAGGGAACGAGCAGTACTTC.

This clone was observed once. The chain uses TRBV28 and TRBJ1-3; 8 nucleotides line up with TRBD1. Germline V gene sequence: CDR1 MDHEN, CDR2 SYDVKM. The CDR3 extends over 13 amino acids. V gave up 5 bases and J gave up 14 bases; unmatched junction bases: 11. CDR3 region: CASSTLRGPGVYF. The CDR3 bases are TGTGCCAGCAGTACTCTCAGGGGGCCGGGGGTATATTTT.

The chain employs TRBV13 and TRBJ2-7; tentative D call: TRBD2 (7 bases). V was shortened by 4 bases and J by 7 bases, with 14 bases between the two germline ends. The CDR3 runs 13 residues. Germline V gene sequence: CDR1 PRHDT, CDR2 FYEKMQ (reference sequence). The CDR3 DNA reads TGTGCCAGCAGCTACTCGGGGGGCCAAGAGCAGTACGTC. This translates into CASSYSGGQEQYV.

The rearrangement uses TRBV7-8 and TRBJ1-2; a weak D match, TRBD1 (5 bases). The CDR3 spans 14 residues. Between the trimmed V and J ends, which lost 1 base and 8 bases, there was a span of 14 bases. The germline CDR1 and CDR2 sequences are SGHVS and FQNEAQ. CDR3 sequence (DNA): TGTGCCAGCAGCTTAGTTCCAGGGCCGAGAGGCTACACCTTC. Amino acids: CASSLVPGPRGYTF.

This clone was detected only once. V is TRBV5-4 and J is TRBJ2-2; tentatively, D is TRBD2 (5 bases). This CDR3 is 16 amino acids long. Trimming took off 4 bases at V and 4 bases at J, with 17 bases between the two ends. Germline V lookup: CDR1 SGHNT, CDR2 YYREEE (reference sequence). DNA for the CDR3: TGTGCCAGCAGCCCCGCGGGTCTCACCCCCACCGGGGAGCTGTTTTTT. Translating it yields CASSPAGLTPTGELFF.

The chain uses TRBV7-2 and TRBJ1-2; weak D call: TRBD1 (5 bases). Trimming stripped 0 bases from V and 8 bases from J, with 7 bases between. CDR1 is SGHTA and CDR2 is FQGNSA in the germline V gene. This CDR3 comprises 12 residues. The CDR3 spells CASSLAQGGYTF. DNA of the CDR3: TGTGCCAGCAGCTTAGCGCAGGGCGGCTACACCTTC.

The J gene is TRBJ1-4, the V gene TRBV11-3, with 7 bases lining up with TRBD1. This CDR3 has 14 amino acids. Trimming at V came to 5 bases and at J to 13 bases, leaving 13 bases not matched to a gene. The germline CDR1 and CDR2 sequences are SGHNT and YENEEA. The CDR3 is CASSQGDRTGGLFF. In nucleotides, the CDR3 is TGTGCCAGCAGCCAGGGGGACCGGACCGGAGGACTGTTTTTT. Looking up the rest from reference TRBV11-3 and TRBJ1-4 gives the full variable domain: EAGVVQSPRYKIIEKKQPVAFWCNPISGHNTLYWYLQNLGQGPELLIRYENEEAVDDSQLPKDRFSAERLKGVDSTLKIQPAELGDSAVYLCASSQGDRTGGLFFGSGTQLSVL.

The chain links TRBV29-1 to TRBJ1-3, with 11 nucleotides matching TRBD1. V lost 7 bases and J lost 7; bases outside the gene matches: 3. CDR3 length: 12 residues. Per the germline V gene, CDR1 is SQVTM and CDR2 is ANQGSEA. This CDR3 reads CSARTGGNTIYF. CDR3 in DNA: TGCAGCGCACGGACAGGGGGCAACACCATATATTTT.

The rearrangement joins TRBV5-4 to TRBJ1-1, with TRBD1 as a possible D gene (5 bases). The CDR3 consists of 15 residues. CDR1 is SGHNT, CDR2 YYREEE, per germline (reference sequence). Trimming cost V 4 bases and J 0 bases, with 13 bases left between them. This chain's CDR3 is CASSPRQNLNTEAFF. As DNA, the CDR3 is TGTGCCAGCAGCCCAAGACAGAATCTGAACACTGAAGCTTTCTTT.

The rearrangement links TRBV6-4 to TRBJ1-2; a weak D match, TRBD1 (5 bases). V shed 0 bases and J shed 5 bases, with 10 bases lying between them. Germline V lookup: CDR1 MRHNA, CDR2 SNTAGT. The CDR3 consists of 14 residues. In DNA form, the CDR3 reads TGTGCCAGCAGTGACTCGTTGGGGACTTATGGCTACACCTTC. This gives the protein CASSDSLGTYGYTF.

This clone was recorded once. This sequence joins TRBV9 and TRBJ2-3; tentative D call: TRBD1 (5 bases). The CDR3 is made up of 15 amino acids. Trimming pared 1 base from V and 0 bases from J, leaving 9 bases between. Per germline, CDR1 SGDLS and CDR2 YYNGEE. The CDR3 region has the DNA TGTGCCAGCAGCGTACGACAGCTTAGCACAGATACGCAGTATTTT. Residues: CASSVRQLSTDTQYF.

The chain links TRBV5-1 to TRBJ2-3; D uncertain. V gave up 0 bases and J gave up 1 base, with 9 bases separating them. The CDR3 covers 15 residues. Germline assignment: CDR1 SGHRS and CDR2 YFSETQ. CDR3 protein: CASSLEQAGTDTQYF. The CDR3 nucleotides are TGCGCCAGCAGCTTGGAGCAGGCTGGCACAGATACGCAGTATTTT.

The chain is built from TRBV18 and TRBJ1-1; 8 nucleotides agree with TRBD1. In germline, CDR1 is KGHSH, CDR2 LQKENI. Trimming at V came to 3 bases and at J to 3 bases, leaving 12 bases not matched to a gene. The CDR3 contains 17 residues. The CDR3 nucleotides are TGTGCCAGCTCACCCAGGAGGCTTGGACAGGGTGACACTGAAGCTTTCTTT. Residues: CASSPRRLGQGDTEAFF.

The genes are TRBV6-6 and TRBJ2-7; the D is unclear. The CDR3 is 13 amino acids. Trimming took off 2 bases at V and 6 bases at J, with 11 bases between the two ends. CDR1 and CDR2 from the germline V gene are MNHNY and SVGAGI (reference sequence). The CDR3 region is CASSYTKTSEQYV. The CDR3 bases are TGTGCCAGCAGTTACACTAAGACCTCCGAGCAGTACGTC.

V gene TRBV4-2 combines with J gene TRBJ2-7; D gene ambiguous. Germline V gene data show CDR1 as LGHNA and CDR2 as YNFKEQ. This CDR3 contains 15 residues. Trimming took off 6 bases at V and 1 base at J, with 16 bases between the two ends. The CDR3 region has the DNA TGTGCCAGCAGTCTCGCTAGTCTCACTTCCTACGAGCAGTACTTC. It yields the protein CASSLASLTSYEQYF.

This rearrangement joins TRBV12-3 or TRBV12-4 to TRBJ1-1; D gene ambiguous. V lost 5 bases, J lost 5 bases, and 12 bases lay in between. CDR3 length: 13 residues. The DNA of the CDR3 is TGTGCCAGCAGTCTTGGGCCTTTGACTGAAGCTTTCTTT. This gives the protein CASSLGPLTEAFF.

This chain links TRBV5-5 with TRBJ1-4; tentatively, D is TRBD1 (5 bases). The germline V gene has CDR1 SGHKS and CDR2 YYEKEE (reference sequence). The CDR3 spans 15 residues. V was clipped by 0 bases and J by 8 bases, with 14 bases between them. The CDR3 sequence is CASSLGSGPREKLFF. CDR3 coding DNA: TGTGCCAGCAGCTTGGGTTCAGGGCCTCGCGAAAAACTGTTTTTT.